The 15 T cell receptor beta chains below come from one sample, sequenced in a study of T cells in localized non-small cell lung cancer. Profiled with immunoSEQ multiplex PCR; TCRdb holds only in-frame clones, not every one. This sample yields under 30,000 clones, of which about nine tenths are seen a single time; 6.5% to 8.5% belongs to the top ten. Sequences were derived from peripheral blood, sampled before any cancer treatment. These receptors were collected from a woman aged 35 to 70 with stage I lung adenocarcinoma.

The chain combines TRBV6-6 with TRBJ1-1; no clear D. V shed 0 bases and J shed 2 bases, with 7 bases lying between them. The V gene's germline CDR1 is MNHNY and CDR2 SVGAGI (reference sequence). The CDR3 has 14 amino acids. The DNA for the CDR3 is TGTGCCAGCAGTTACTCTAGAGCCAACACTGAAGCTTTCTTT. Its protein is CASSYSRANTEAFF.

J is TRBJ2-7 and V is TRBV27; 13 bases align to TRBD2. CDR1 MNHEY and CDR2 SMNVEV come from the germline V gene (reference sequence). This CDR3 is 16 amino acids long. J lost 2 bases, V lost 7 bases, and 8 bases had no gene match. The CDR3 spells CASTPRGTSGTYEQYF. CDR3 bases: TGTGCCAGCACCCCAAGAGGGACTAGCGGGACCTACGAGCAGTACTTC.

This sequence joins TRBV28 and TRBJ1-1; tentatively, D is TRBD1 (5 bases). The CDR3 covers 16 residues. The V end lost 4 bases, the J end lost 5 bases, and 20 bases lay between the germline ends. Germline V gives CDR1 MDHEN, CDR2 SYDVKM. In nucleotides, the CDR3 is TGTGCCAGCAGTTCGCCGGGACCTCATCTCGGGACTGAAGCTTTCTTT. The encoded protein is CASSSPGPHLGTEAFF.

The genes are TRBV7-2 and TRBJ2-7; the D is unclear. V gave up 2 bases and J gave up 0 bases, with 8 bases separating them. The CDR3 loop spans 14 amino acids. Looked up from germline, CDR1 is SGHTA and CDR2 is FQGNSA. The CDR3 bases are TGTGCCAGCAGCTTACAGGTCAACTCCTACGAGCAGTACTTC. Translated: CASSLQVNSYEQYF.

The chain carries TRBV6-5 and TRBJ2-5; 9 bases are shared with TRBD2. J lost 6 bases, V lost 7 bases, and 6 bases had no gene match. From germline, CDR1 is MNHEY and CDR2 SVGAGI. This CDR3 comprises 13 residues. The CDR3 DNA reads as TGTGCCAGCAAAACCGGGACTAGCAAGACCCAGTACTTC. Amino acids: CASKTGTSKTQYF.

The chain links TRBV18 to TRBJ2-5; D ambiguous. V was pared by 3 bases and J by 1 base, with 9 bases between. From germline, CDR1 is KGHSH and CDR2 LQKENI. The CDR3 extends over 14 amino acids. CDR3 loop: CASSPSFGQETQYF. The DNA for the CDR3 is TGTGCCAGCTCACCTTCGTTCGGCCAAGAGACCCAGTACTTC.

The rearrangement links TRBV28 to TRBJ1-4; D possibly corresponds to TRBD1 (5 bases). Germline CDR1 MDHEN, CDR2 SYDVKM. CDR3 length: 17 amino acids. Trimming removed 10 bases at V and 8 bases at J, with 29 bases between. The CDR3 protein is CATNPSRGLGEEEKLFF. The CDR3 nucleotides read TGTGCCACCAACCCAAGTCGGGGCTTGGGTGAGGAGGAAAAACTGTTTTTT.

V and J are TRBV25-1 and TRBJ1-4, with TRBD1 as a possible D gene (6 bases). Germline CDR1 reads MGHDK; CDR2 reads SYGVNS. The V and J ends lost 11 bases and 8 bases respectively, with 21 bases between them. This CDR3 has 14 residues. CDR3 in amino acids: CALTWEGGEEKLFF. CDR3 sequence (DNA): TGTGCCCTCACTTGGGAAGGGGGGGAAGAAAAACTGTTTTTT.

The chain employs TRBV28 and TRBJ2-1; 15 positions match TRBD2. The CDR3 totals 16 residues. Per germline, CDR1 MDHEN and CDR2 SYDVKM. V shed 6 bases and J 5 bases; nucleotides not matched to a gene: 5. The CDR3 reads CASRIGLAGGNNEQFF. CDR3 bases: TGTGCCAGCAGGATCGGACTAGCGGGAGGGAACAATGAGCAGTTCTTC.

The V and J genes are TRBV7-2 and TRBJ2-3; 8 bases align to TRBD2. CDR1 and CDR2 from the germline V gene are SGHTA and FQGNSA. The CDR3 is 18 residues long. V lost 3 bases and J lost 5; bases outside the gene matches: 16. CDR3 region: CASSLGSGAVLTQDTQYF. The CDR3 DNA is TGTGCCAGCAGCTTGGGTAGCGGGGCGGTCCTTACCCAAGATACGCAGTATTTT.

This chain joins TRBV7-6 and TRBJ2-2; D perhaps matches TRBD2 (5 bases). The V end was cut by 3 bases, the J end by 4 bases, with 12 bases between. From germline, CDR1 is SGHVS and CDR2 FNYEAQ. CDR3 length: 15 amino acids. The CDR3, as DNA: TGTGCCAGCAGCTTCGAGGGCCGGGTCACCGGGGAGCTGTTTTTT. As protein: CASSFEGRVTGELFF.

This rearrangement joins TRBV19 to TRBJ2-5, with D unresolved. V lost 1 base to trimming and J lost 5 bases, with 8 bases between them. The CDR3 totals 13 residues. CDR1 and CDR2 from the germline V gene are LNHDA and SQIVND (reference sequence). This CDR3 is CASSIGGEETQYF. In DNA, the CDR3 is TGTGCCAGTAGTATAGGGGGTGAGGAGACCCAGTACTTC.

The count of this clone is one. This chain joins TRBV9 and TRBJ1-1, with a possible D match to TRBD1 (6 bases). CDR1 is SGDLS and CDR2 is YYNGEE in the germline V gene. The V end was cut by 0 bases, the J end by 5 bases, with 14 bases between. The CDR3 runs 15 residues. In DNA, the CDR3 is TGTGCCAGCAGCGTAGACGGGGGGGCAAGGACTGAAGCTTTCTTT. It translates to CASSVDGGARTEAFF.

The genes are TRBV28 and TRBJ2-6, with D hard to call. Germline CDR1 reads MDHEN; CDR2 reads SYDVKM. This CDR3 is built from 14 residues. Trimming shortened V by 10 bases and J by 0 bases, and 10 bases separated the two germline ends. CDR3 DNA sequence: TGTGCCACCGGTTTCTACTCTGGGGCCAACGTCCTGACTTTC. Translation gives CATGFYSGANVLTF.

This chain uses TRBV27 with TRBJ1-3; TRBD1 might be the D (5 bases). The CDR3 length is 15 residues. Germline V lookup: CDR1 MNHEY, CDR2 SMNVEV (reference sequence). V lost 4 bases, J lost 4 bases, and 14 bases lay in between. The CDR3 nucleotides are TGTGCCAGCAGTTCGGAAGGGGCCGGGGGAAACACCATATATTTT. Its translation: CASSSEGAGGNTIYF.